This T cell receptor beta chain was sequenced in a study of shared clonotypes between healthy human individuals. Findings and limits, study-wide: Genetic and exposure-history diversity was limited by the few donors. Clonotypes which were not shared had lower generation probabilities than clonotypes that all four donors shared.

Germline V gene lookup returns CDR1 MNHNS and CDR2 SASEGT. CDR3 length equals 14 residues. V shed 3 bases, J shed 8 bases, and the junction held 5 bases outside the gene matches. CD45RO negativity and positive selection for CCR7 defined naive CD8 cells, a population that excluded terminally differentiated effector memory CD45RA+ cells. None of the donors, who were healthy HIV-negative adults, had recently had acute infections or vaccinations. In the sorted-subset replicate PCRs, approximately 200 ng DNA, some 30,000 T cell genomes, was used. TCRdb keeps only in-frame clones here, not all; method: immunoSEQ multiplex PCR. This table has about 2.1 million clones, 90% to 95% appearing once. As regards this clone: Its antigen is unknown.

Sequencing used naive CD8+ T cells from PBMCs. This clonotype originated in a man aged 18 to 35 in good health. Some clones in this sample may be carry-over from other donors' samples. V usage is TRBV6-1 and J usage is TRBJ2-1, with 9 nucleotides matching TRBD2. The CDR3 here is CASSEGLAWDEQFF. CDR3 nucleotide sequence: TGTGCCAGCAGTGAGGGACTAGCATGGGATGAGCAGTTCTTC.